The rows below give T cell receptor beta chains drawn from one sample of a study of blood T cell repertoires in COVID-19. Assay used: immunoSEQ multiplex PCR; TCRdb lists only in-frame clones, some missing. The sample carries a few hundred thousand clones, 70% to 90% recorded once. Sequenced sample: peripheral blood. The origin of the receptors is a woman aged 25 to 39 with active or convalescent COVID-19. The CDR3 runs from the conserved cysteine through the conserved F or W. The order of the fields is J gene, clone size, D gene, V gene, CDR3 DNA, CDR3 protein. D genes are given only for firm matches. Size tells how often a clone was seen (once, few, many) or the class of an expanded clone, and some rows leave it out.

j_call: TRBJ1-1; clone_size: NA; d_call: TRBD1; v_call: TRBV25-1; cdr3_nt: TGTGCCAGCAGTGACCCCGGACAGGGGAACACTGAAGCTTTCTTT; cdr3_aa: CASSDPGQGNTEAFF
j_call: TRBJ2-1; clone_size: NA; d_call: TRBD2; v_call: TRBV18; cdr3_nt: TGTGCCAGCTCACCACTCCCAGCGGGGGTCTACAATGAGCAGTTCTTC; cdr3_aa: CASSPLPAGVYNEQFF
j_call: TRBJ2-5; clone_size: NA; d_call: TRBD1; v_call: TRBV19; cdr3_nt: TGTGCCAGTAGTATTTCTCTTTCCGGAGGGACAGGCTCTGGAAAGACCCAGTACTTC; cdr3_aa: CASSISLSGGTGSGKTQYF
j_call: TRBJ2-1; clone_size: NA; d_call: TRBD2; v_call: TRBV7-9; cdr3_nt: TGTGCCAGCAGTCCTCCCGCGGGGGATGAGCAGTTCTTC; cdr3_aa: CASSPPAGDEQFF
j_call: TRBJ1-2; clone_size: NA; d_call: NA; v_call: TRBV2; cdr3_nt: TGTGCCAGCAGTCCTGGTGGGGGGGATGGCTACACCTTC; cdr3_aa: CASSPGGGDGYTF
j_call: TRBJ1-1; clone_size: once; d_call: NA; v_call: TRBV6-5; cdr3_nt: TGTGCCAGCAGATTGGAGGGCGCAGGGTACACTGAAGCTTTCTTT; cdr3_aa: CASRLEGAGYTEAFF
j_call: TRBJ1-5; clone_size: NA; d_call: TRBD1; v_call: TRBV7-8; cdr3_nt: TGTGCCAGCAGCTTACAGGGGGGACAGGGGATTGGCAATCAGCCCCAGCATTTT; cdr3_aa: CASSLQGGQGIGNQPQHF
j_call: TRBJ2-7; clone_size: NA; d_call: TRBD1; v_call: TRBV10-3; cdr3_nt: TGTGCCACACAACAGGGGCCCTCCTACGAGCAGTACTTC; cdr3_aa: CATQQGPSYEQYF
j_call: TRBJ2-7; clone_size: NA; d_call: NA; v_call: TRBV2; cdr3_nt: TGTGCCAGCAGTCCTAGACAGCTACTTCGGAGCTCCTACGAGCAGTACTTC; cdr3_aa: CASSPRQLLRSSYEQYF
j_call: TRBJ2-7; clone_size: once; d_call: TRBD2; v_call: TRBV10-1; cdr3_nt: TGCGCCAGCAGTGACCTTAGCGGGTCCAGCAACGAGCAGTACTTC; cdr3_aa: CASSDLSGSSNEQYF
j_call: TRBJ1-2; clone_size: once; d_call: NA; v_call: TRBV28; cdr3_nt: TGTGCCAGCAGCAGGGGACACTATGGCTACACCTTC; cdr3_aa: CASSRGHYGYTF
j_call: TRBJ1-1; clone_size: NA; d_call: TRBD1; v_call: TRBV6-5; cdr3_nt: TGTGCCAGCAGTTACAATCCAGGGGGAACTGAAGCTTTCTTT; cdr3_aa: CASSYNPGGTEAFF
j_call: TRBJ1-1; clone_size: NA; d_call: NA; v_call: TRBV25-1; cdr3_nt: TGTGCCAGCATAGACAGGACGAACACTGAAGCTTTCTTT; cdr3_aa: CASIDRTNTEAFF
j_call: TRBJ2-3; clone_size: few; d_call: TRBD2; v_call: TRBV2; cdr3_nt: TGTGCCAGCTTGGGATCCCGAACCGGGACTACCACAGATACGCAGTATTTT; cdr3_aa: CASLGSRTGTTTDTQYF
j_call: TRBJ2-1; clone_size: once; d_call: NA; v_call: TRBV4-3; cdr3_nt: TGCGCCAGCAGCCAAGATAGTTACAATGAGCAGTTCTTC; cdr3_aa: CASSQDSYNEQFF
j_call: TRBJ2-3; clone_size: NA; d_call: TRBD2; v_call: TRBV28; cdr3_nt: TGTGCCAGCAGTTTGATAGCGGGGGCACGGGGGGGTACGCAGTATTTT; cdr3_aa: CASSLIAGARGGTQYF
j_call: TRBJ1-1; clone_size: NA; d_call: TRBD1; v_call: TRBV18; cdr3_nt: TGTGCCAGCTCTCAGGGGGCTTGGACTGAAGCTTTCTTT; cdr3_aa: CASSQGAWTEAFF
j_call: TRBJ1-1; clone_size: NA; d_call: NA; v_call: TRBV5-1; cdr3_nt: TGCGCCAGCAGCTTGCCCCGCAGCGGCACTGAAGCTTTCTTT; cdr3_aa: CASSLPRSGTEAFF
j_call: TRBJ1-1; clone_size: NA; d_call: NA; v_call: TRBV9; cdr3_nt: TGTGCCAGCAGCGTAGGTAACGGTCGGCTGTCTCGGGAAGATAACACTGAAGCTTTCTTT; cdr3_aa: CASSVGNGRLSREDNTEAFF
j_call: TRBJ2-3; clone_size: NA; d_call: NA; v_call: TRBV7-3; cdr3_nt: TGTGCCAGCTCGGAGGGGGCCACAGATACGCAGTATTTT; cdr3_aa: CASSEGATDTQYF
j_call: TRBJ1-5; clone_size: few; d_call: TRBD1; v_call: TRBV7-9; cdr3_nt: TGTGCCAGCAGCTTCGGACAGGCCCATCAGCCCCAGCATTTT; cdr3_aa: CASSFGQAHQPQHF
j_call: TRBJ1-2; clone_size: NA; d_call: NA; v_call: TRBV13; cdr3_nt: TGTGCCAGCAGCCCATCCGGACAGAGTTACTATGGCTACACCTTC; cdr3_aa: CASSPSGQSYYGYTF
j_call: TRBJ1-1; clone_size: NA; d_call: TRBD1; v_call: TRBV14; cdr3_nt: TGTGCCAGCAGCCCGCAAGCAGGGGGTCACACTGAAGCTTTCTTT; cdr3_aa: CASSPQAGGHTEAFF
j_call: TRBJ1-4; clone_size: few; d_call: NA; v_call: TRBV9; cdr3_nt: TGTGCCAGCAGCCGCTATGGGGGGGCCCTTGAAAAACTGTTTTTT; cdr3_aa: CASSRYGGALEKLFF
j_call: TRBJ1-2; clone_size: NA; d_call: NA; v_call: TRBV10-3; cdr3_nt: TGTGCCATCAGTGAGCAGGGAGGGGGAGGCTATGGCTACACCTTC; cdr3_aa: CAISEQGGGGYGYTF
j_call: TRBJ2-7; clone_size: NA; d_call: TRBD2; v_call: TRBV11-1; cdr3_nt: TGTGCCAGCAGCCCACTAGCGGGGGGTGCCTACGAGCAGTACTTC; cdr3_aa: CASSPLAGGAYEQYF
j_call: TRBJ2-5; clone_size: NA; d_call: TRBD2; v_call: TRBV5-5; cdr3_nt: TGTGCCAGCAACGTAGCGGGAACCCAAGAGACCCAGTACTTC; cdr3_aa: CASNVAGTQETQYF
j_call: TRBJ1-5; clone_size: NA; d_call: NA; v_call: TRBV10-2; cdr3_nt: TGCGCCAGCAGTCCCGGGGGGGGCTTAGGGGTCAATCAGCCCCAGCATTTT; cdr3_aa: CASSPGGGLGVNQPQHF
j_call: TRBJ1-1; clone_size: NA; d_call: TRBD1; v_call: TRBV9; cdr3_nt: TGTGCCAGCAGCCGGGGACAGGCCGGTGGCGGCACTGAAGCTTTCTTT; cdr3_aa: CASSRGQAGGGTEAFF
j_call: TRBJ1-5; clone_size: NA; d_call: TRBD1; v_call: TRBV6-2/TRBV6-3; cdr3_nt: TGTGCCAGCAGCATAACGGACAGGGGCCATCAGCCCCAGCATTTT; cdr3_aa: CASSITDRGHQPQHF
j_call: TRBJ1-1; clone_size: few; d_call: NA; v_call: TRBV7-9; cdr3_nt: TGTGCCAGCAACCCCACAGGGAACCTAACTGAAGCTTTCTTT; cdr3_aa: CASNPTGNLTEAFF
j_call: TRBJ1-1; clone_size: NA; d_call: NA; v_call: TRBV5-1; cdr3_nt: TGCGCCAGCAGCCCTAAAGGGGGAAGGGGCACTGAAGCTTTCTTT; cdr3_aa: CASSPKGGRGTEAFF
j_call: TRBJ2-1; clone_size: once; d_call: NA; v_call: TRBV6-4; cdr3_nt: TGTGCCAGCAGACCCACCCCCTCCAGGGCGTCAGCCTACAATGAGCAGTTCTTC; cdr3_aa: CASRPTPSRASAYNEQFF
j_call: TRBJ2-3; clone_size: NA; d_call: TRBD2; v_call: TRBV7-2; cdr3_nt: TGTGCCAGCACCTCACCAGCGGGGGGCACAGATACGCAGTATTTT; cdr3_aa: CASTSPAGGTDTQYF
j_call: TRBJ2-7; clone_size: NA; d_call: TRBD1; v_call: TRBV2; cdr3_nt: TGTGCCAGCAGGGCGACAGGGGGAAACTACGAGCAGTACTTC; cdr3_aa: CASRATGGNYEQYF
j_call: TRBJ1-2; clone_size: NA; d_call: TRBD1; v_call: TRBV6-5; cdr3_nt: TGTGCCAGTAGGGACAGCTATGGCTACACCTTC; cdr3_aa: CASRDSYGYTF
j_call: TRBJ1-1; clone_size: once; d_call: NA; v_call: TRBV3-1/TRBV3-2; cdr3_nt: TGTGCCAGCAGCCAAGATGAACAGAGCATGAACACTGAAGCTTTCTTT; cdr3_aa: CASSQDEQSMNTEAFF
j_call: TRBJ1-4; clone_size: NA; d_call: TRBD1; v_call: TRBV6-1; cdr3_nt: TGTGCCAGCAGTGAAATTGGACAGGGGGACGAAAAACTGTTTTTT; cdr3_aa: CASSEIGQGDEKLFF
j_call: TRBJ2-7; clone_size: NA; d_call: NA; v_call: TRBV21-1; cdr3_nt: TGTGCCAGCAGCAACGGCCTCGGGGGGCCGGGCGAGCAGTACTTC; cdr3_aa: CASSNGLGGPGEQYF
j_call: TRBJ2-7; clone_size: NA; d_call: NA; v_call: TRBV5-1; cdr3_nt: TGCGCCAGCAGCTTGGGGGCTGGCTACGAGCAGTACTTC; cdr3_aa: CASSLGAGYEQYF
j_call: TRBJ2-5; clone_size: NA; d_call: TRBD2; v_call: TRBV5-1; cdr3_nt: TGCGCCAGCAGCTTGGGGCCAGCGGGGGAAGAGACCCAGTACTTC; cdr3_aa: CASSLGPAGEETQYF
j_call: TRBJ2-4; clone_size: NA; d_call: NA; v_call: TRBV19; cdr3_nt: TGTGCCAGTAGAAACTTACAGCTAGCCAAAAACATTCAGTACTTC; cdr3_aa: CASRNLQLAKNIQYF
j_call: TRBJ2-3; clone_size: NA; d_call: NA; v_call: TRBV19; cdr3_nt: TGTGCCACATTGAATCGGGGGTTCACAGATACGCAGTATTTT; cdr3_aa: CATLNRGFTDTQYF
j_call: TRBJ2-1; clone_size: NA; d_call: NA; v_call: TRBV11-3; cdr3_nt: TGTGCCAGCAGCTTAGGTGTGTCTCTAATAAAGAATGAGCAGTTCTTC; cdr3_aa: CASSLGVSLIKNEQFF
j_call: TRBJ2-5; clone_size: NA; d_call: TRBD2; v_call: TRBV10-3; cdr3_nt: TGTGCCATCAGTAGAGCGAGCGGGGGGGAAGAGACCCAGTACTTC; cdr3_aa: CAISRASGGEETQYF
j_call: TRBJ2-1; clone_size: NA; d_call: TRBD2; v_call: TRBV7-2; cdr3_nt: TGTGCCAGCAGACCTCCGGGACTAGGAGGAGAGGAGCAGTTCTTC; cdr3_aa: CASRPPGLGGEEQFF